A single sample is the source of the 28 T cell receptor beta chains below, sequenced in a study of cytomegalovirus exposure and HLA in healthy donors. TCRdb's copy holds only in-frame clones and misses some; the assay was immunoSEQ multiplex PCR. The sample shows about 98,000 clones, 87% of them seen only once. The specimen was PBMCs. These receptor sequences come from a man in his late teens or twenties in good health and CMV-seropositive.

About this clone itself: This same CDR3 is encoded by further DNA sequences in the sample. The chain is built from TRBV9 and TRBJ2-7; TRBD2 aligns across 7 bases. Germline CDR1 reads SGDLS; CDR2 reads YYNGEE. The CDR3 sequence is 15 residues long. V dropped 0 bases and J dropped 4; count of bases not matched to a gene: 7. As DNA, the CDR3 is TGTGCCAGCAGCGTAGGGGCTAGCGGAGCTTACGAGCAGTACTTC. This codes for CASSVGASGAYEQYF.

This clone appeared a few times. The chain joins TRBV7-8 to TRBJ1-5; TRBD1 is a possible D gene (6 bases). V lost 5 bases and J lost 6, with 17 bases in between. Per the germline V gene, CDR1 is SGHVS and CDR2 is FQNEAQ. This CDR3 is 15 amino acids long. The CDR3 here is CASSRQTGQGQPQHF. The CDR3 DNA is TGTGCCAGCAGCCGCCAAACAGGGCAGGGTCAGCCCCAGCATTTT.

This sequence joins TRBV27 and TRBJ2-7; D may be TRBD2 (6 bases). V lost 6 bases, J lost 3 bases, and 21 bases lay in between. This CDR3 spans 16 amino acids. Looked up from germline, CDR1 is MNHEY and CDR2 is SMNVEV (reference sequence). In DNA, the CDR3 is TGTGCCAGCAGGCAAACGACTCGACTAGTGGGCTACGAGCAGTACTTC. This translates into CASRQTTRLVGYEQYF.

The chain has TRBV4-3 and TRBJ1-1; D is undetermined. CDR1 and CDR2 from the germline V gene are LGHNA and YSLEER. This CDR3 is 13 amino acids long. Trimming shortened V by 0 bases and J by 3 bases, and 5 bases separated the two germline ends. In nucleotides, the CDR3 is TGCGCCAGCAGCCAAGATCAGGACACTGAAGCTTTCTTT. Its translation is CASSQDQDTEAFF.

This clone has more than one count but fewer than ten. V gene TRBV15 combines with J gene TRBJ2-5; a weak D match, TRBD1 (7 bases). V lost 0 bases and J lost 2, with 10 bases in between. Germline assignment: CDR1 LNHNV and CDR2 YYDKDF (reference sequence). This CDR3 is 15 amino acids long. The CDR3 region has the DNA TGTGCCACCAGCAGAGACGGGGGACAGCAAGAGACCCAGTACTTC. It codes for CATSRDGGQQETQYF.

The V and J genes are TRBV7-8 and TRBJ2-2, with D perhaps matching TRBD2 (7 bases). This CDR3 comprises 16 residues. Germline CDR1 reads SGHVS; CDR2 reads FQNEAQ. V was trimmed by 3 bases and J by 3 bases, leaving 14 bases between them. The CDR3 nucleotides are TGTGCCAGCAGCTTCCGAGGGGGGGGAGACACCGGGGAGCTGTTTTTT. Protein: CASSFRGGGDTGELFF.

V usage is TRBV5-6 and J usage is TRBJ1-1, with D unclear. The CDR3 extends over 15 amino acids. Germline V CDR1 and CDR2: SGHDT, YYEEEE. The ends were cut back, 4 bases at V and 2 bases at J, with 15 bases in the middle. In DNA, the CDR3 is TGTGCCAGCAGCCCGAAGTGGAGAAGTAACACTGAAGCTTTCTTT. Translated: CASSPKWRSNTEAFF.

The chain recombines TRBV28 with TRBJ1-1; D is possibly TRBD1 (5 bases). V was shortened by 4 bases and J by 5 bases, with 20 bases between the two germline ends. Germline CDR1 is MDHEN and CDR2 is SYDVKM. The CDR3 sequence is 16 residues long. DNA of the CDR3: TGTGCCAGCAGTTCCCACGCCGTAGGGGCGGGGACTGAAGCTTTCTTT. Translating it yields CASSSHAVGAGTEAFF. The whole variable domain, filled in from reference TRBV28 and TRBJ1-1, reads DVKVTQSSRYLVKRTGEKVFLECVQDMDHENMFWYRQDPGLGLRLIYFSYDVKMKEKGDIPEGYSVSREKKERFSLILESASTNQTSMYLCASSSHAVGAGTEAFFGQGTRLTVV.

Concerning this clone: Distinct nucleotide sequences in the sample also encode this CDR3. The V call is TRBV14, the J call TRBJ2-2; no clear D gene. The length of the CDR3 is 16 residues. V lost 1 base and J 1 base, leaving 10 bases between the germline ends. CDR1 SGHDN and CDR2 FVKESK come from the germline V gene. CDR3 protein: CASSQGTRMNTGELFF. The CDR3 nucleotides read TGTGCCAGCAGCCAAGGTACCAGGATGAACACCGGGGAGCTGTTTTTT.

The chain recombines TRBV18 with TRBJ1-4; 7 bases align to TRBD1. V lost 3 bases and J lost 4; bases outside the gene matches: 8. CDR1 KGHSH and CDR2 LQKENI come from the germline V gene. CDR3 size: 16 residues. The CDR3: CASSPQTDRHNEKLFF. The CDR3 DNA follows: TGTGCCAGCTCACCCCAGACGGACAGGCATAATGAAAAACTGTTTTTT.

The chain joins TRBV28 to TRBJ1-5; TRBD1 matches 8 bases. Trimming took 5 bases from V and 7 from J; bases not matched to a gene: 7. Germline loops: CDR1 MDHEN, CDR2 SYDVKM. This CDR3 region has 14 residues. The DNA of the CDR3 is TGTGCCAGCAGTCTCCCAGGGGGCCGACAGCCCCAGCATTTT. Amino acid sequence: CASSLPGGRQPQHF.

In DNA form, the CDR3 reads TGTGCCAGCAGTTTATCCTCGGGACTAGCGGGGCCAGTGGCCTACAATGAGCAGTTCTTC. Translating it yields CASSLSSGLAGPVAYNEQFF. The chain joins TRBV27 to TRBJ2-1, with 13 bases lining up with TRBD2. The V gene's germline CDR1 is MNHEY and CDR2 SMNVEV (reference sequence). This CDR3 region has 20 residues. V lost 0 bases, J lost 2 bases, and 10 bases stayed unmatched.

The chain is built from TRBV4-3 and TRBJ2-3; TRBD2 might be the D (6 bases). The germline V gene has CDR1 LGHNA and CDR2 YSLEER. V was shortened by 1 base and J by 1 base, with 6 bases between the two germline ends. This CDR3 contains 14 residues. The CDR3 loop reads CASSQGGGTDTQYF. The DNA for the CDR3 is TGCGCCAGCAGCCAAGGCGGGGGCACAGATACGCAGTATTTT.

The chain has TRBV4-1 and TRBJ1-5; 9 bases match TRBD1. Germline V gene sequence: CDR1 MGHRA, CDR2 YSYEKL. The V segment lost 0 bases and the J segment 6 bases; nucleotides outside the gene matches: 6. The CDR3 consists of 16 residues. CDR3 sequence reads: CASSQERRTGVQPQHF. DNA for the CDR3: TGCGCCAGCAGCCAAGAACGCCGGACAGGGGTTCAGCCCCAGCATTTT.

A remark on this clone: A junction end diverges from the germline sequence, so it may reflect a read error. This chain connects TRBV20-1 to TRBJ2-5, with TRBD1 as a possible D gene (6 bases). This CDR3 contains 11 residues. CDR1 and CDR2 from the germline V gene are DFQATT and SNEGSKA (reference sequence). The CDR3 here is CSASLGHAKHF. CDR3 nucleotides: TGCAGTGCTAGTTTGGGACACGCGAAGCACTTC.

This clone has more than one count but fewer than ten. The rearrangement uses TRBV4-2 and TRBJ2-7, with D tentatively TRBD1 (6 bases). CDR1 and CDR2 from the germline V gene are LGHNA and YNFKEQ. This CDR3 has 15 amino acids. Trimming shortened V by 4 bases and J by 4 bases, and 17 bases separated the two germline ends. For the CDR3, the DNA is TGTGCCAGCAGCCGGATCGGGACAAGCGCATACGAGCAGTACTTC. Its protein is CASSRIGTSAYEQYF.

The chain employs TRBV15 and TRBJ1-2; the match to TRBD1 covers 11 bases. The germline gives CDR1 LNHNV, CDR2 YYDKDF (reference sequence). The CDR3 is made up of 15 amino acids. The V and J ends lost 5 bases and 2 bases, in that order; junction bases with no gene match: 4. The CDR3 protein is CATSARTGGNYGYTF. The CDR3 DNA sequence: TGTGCCACCAGCGCCCGGACAGGGGGCAACTATGGCTACACCTTC.

The CDR3 region is CASSQDLVSGTSTDTQYF. CDR3 in DNA: TGCGCCAGCAGCCAAGATTTGGTTAGCGGGACTAGCACAGATACGCAGTATTTT. The V call is TRBV4-3, the J call TRBJ2-3; TRBD2 agrees at 8 bases. Germline loops: CDR1 LGHNA, CDR2 YSLEER. The CDR3 length is 18 residues. V lost 0 bases and J lost 0; bases outside the gene matches: 8.

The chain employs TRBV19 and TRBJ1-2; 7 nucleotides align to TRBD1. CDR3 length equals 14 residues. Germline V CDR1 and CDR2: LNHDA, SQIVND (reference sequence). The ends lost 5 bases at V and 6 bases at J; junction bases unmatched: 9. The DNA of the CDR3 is TGTGCCAGTAGTCCAGGGGGTTCAACGCATGGCTACACCTTC. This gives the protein CASSPGGSTHGYTF.

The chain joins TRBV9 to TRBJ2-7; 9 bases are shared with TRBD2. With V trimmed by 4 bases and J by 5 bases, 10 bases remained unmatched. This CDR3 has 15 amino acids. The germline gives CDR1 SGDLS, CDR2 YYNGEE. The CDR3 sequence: CASSYRAGGADEQYF. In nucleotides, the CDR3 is TGTGCCAGCAGCTATAGAGCGGGAGGAGCCGACGAGCAGTACTTC. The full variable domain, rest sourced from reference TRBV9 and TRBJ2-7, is DSGVTQTPKHLITATGQRVTLRCSPRSGDLSVYWYQQSLDQGLQFLIQYYNGEERAKGNILERFSAQQFPDLHSELNLSSLELGDSALYFCASSYRAGGADEQYFGPGTRLTVT.

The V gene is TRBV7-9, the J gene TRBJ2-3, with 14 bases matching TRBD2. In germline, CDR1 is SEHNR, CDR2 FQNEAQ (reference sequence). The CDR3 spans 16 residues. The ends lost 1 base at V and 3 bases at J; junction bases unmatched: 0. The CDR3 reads CASSLGLAGGTDTQYF. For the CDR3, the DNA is TGTGCCAGCAGCTTAGGACTAGCGGGAGGGACAGATACGCAGTATTTT.

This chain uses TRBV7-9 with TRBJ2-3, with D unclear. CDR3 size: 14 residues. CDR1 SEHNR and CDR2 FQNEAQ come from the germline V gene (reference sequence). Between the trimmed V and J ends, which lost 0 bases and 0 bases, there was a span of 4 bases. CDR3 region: CASSLARSTDTQYF. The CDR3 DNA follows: TGTGCCAGCAGCTTAGCGAGAAGCACAGATACGCAGTATTTT. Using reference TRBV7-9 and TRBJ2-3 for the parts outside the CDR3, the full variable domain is DTGVSQNPRHKITKRGQNVTFRCDPISEHNRLYWYRQTLGQGPEFLTYFQNEAQLEKSRLLSDRFSAERPKGSFSTLEIQRTEQGDSAMYLCASSLARSTDTQYFGPGTRLTVL.

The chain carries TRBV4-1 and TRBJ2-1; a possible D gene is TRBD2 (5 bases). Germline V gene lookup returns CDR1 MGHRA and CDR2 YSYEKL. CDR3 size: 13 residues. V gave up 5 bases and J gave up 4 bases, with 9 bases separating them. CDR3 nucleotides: TGCGCCAGCAGCAAGGGAGCTTACAATGAGCAGTTCTTC. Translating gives CASSKGAYNEQFF.

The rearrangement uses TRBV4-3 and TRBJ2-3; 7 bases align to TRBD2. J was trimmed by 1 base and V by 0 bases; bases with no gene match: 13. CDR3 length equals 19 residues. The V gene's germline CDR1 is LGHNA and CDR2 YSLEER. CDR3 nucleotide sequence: TGCGCCAGCAGCCAAGATGCCGCGGTTGTGGCGGGGGGCACAGATACGCAGTATTTT. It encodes CASSQDAAVVAGGTDTQYF.

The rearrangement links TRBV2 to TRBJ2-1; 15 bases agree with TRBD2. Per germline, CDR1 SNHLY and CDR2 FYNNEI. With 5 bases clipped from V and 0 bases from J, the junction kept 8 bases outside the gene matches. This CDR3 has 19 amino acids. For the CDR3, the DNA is TGTGCCAGCAGTCAAATCTCGGGACTAGCGGGGGGCTCCTACAATGAGCAGTTCTTC. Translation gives CASSQISGLAGGSYNEQFF.

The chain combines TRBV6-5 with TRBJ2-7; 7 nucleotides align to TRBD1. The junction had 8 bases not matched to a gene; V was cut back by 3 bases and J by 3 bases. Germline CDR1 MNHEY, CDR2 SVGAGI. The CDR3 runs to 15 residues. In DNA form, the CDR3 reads TGTGCCAGCAGTTATACAGGGACAGAGGACTACGAGCAGTACTTC. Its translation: CASSYTGTEDYEQYF.

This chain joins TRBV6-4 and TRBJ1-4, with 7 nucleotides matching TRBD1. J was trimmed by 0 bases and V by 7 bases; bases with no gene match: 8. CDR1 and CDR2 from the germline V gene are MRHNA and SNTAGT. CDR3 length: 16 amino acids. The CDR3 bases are TGTGCCAGCATGGGGGACAGCAAAACAACTAATGAAAAACTGTTTTTT. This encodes CASMGDSKTTNEKLFF.

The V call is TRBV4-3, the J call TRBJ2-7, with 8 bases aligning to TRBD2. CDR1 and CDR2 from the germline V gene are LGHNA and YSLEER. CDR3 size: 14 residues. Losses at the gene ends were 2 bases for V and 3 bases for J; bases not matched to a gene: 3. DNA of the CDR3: TGCGCCAGCAGCCAACTCGGGAGGGGCTACGAGCAGTACTTC. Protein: CASSQLGRGYEQYF.